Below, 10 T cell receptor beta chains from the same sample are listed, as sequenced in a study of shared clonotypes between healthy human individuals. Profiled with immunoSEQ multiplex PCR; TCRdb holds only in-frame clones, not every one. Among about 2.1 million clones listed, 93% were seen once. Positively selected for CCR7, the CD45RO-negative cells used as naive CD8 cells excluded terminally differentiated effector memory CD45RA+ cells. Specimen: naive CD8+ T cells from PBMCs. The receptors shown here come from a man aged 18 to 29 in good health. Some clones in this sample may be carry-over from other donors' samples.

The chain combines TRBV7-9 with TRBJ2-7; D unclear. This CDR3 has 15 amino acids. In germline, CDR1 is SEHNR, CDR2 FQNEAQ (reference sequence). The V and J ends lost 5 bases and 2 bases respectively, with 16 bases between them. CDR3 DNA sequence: TGTGCCAGCAGCCCCCCCGGGCCACATACCTACGAGCAGTACTTC. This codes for CASSPPGPHTYEQYF.

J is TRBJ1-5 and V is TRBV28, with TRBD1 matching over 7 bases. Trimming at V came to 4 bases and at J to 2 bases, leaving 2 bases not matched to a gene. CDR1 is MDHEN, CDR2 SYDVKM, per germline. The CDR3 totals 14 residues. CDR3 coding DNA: TGTGCCAGCAGTTGGGGGACAGGCAATCAGCCCCAGCATTTT. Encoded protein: CASSWGTGNQPQHF.

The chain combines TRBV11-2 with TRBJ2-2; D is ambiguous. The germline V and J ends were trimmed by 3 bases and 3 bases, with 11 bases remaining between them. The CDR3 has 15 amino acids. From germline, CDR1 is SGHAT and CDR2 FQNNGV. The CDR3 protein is CASSFSVAYTGELFF. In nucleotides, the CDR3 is TGTGCCAGCAGCTTTTCGGTGGCGTACACCGGGGAGCTGTTTTTT.

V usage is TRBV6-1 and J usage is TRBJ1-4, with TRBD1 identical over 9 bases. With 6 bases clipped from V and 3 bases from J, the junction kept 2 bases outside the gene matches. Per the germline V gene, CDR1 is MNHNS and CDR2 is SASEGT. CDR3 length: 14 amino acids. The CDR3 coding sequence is TGTGCCAGCAGAGGACAGGGGTCTAATGAAAAACTGTTTTTT. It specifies CASRGQGSNEKLFF.

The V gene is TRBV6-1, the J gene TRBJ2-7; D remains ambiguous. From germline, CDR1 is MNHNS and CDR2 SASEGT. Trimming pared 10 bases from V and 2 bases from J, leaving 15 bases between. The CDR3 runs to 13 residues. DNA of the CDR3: TGTGCCACCAAAGGAACGAACGCCTACGAGCAGTACTTC. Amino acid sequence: CATKGTNAYEQYF.

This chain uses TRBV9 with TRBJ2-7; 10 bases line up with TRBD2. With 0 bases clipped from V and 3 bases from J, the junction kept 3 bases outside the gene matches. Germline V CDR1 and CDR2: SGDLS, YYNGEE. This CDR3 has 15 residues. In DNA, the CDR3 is TGTGCCAGCAGCGTAGGGCCTAGCGGGGGCTACGAGCAGTACTTC. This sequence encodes CASSVGPSGGYEQYF.

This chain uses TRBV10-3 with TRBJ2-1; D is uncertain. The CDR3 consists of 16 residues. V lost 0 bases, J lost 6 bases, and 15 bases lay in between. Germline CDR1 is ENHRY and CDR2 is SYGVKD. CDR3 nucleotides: TGTGCCATCAGTGAGTCTGCCAACCCCCCTCGCAATGAGCAGTTCTTC. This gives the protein CAISESANPPRNEQFF.

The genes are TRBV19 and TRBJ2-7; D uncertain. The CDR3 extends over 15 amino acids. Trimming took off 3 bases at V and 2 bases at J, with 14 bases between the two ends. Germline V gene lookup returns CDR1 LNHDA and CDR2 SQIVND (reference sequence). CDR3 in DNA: TGTGCCAGTAGTATTGGCAGGAGACCTCCCTACGAGCAGTACTTC. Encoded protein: CASSIGRRPPYEQYF.

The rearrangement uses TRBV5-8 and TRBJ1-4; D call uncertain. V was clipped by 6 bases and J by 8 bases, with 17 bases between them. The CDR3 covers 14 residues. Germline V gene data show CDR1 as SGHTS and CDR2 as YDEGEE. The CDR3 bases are TGTGCCAGCACGTTGGCGGACCAAAGAGAAAAACTGTTTTTT. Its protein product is CASTLADQREKLFF. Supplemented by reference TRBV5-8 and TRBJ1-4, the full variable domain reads EAGVTQSPTHLIKTRGQQATLRCSPISGHTSVYWYQQALGLGLQFLLWYDEGEERNRGNFPPRFSGRQFPNYSSELNVNALELEDSALYLCASTLADQREKLFFGSGTQLSVL.

As DNA, the CDR3 is TGTGCCAGCAGTCCGACAGGGTGGTACGAGCAGTACTTC. As protein: CASSPTGWYEQYF. The V and J genes are TRBV27 and TRBJ2-5; TRBD1 agrees at 7 bases. The J call is doubtful: the DNA matches TRBJ2-7 better. Germline CDR1 and CDR2: MNHEY and SMNVEV (reference sequence). CDR3 length: 13 amino acids.